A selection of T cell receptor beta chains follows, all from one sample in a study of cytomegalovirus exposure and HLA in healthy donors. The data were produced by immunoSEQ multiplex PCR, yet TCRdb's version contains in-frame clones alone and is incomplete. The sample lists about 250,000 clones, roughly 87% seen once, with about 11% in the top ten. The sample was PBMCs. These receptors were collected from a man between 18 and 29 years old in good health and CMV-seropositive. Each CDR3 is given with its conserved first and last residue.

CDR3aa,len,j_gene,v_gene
CASSYGSAQETQYF,14,TRBJ2-5,TRBV6-5
CASSLVSGSSYNEQFF,16,TRBJ2-1,TRBV27
CASSLEGLGYTF,12,TRBJ1-2,TRBV5-1
CASSLVVGANTDTQYF,16,TRBJ2-3,TRBV5-6
CASSPTGHVPQYF,13,TRBJ2-3,TRBV7-6
CASRGSLQGPTSGANVLTF,19,TRBJ2-6,TRBV19
CSATGISGYTF,11,TRBJ1-2,TRBV20-1
CASSLVTGGRVYNEQFF,17,TRBJ2-1,TRBV5-6
CASSFTLYGEQYF,13,TRBJ2-7,TRBV5-1
CASSMAIGGPHNQPQHF,17,TRBJ1-5,TRBV7-2
CASSQGYVYGYTF,13,TRBJ1-2,TRBV7-9
CASSIVTGGNQPQHF,15,TRBJ1-5,TRBV4-1
CASSRLAGSYEQYF,14,TRBJ2-7,TRBV5-4
CAGGTSGTDTQYF,13,TRBJ2-3,TRBV6-6
CASSLQGLGAEQYF,14,TRBJ2-7,TRBV7-2
CASSLNSGRYQETQYF,16,TRBJ2-5,TRBV5-1
CASSLGQGGFEQFF,14,TRBJ2-1,TRBV5-1
CASSARTGTPDTQYF,15,TRBJ2-3,TRBV5-1
CASVGRGSSYEQYF,14,TRBJ2-7,TRBV6-5
CASGAGGPYEQYF,13,TRBJ2-7,TRBV6-1
CASSGGVSATYNEQFF,16,TRBJ2-1,TRBV2
CASSLAFLAGPYEQYF,16,TRBJ2-7,TRBV5-6
CASSQTGMGDEKLFF,15,TRBJ1-4,TRBV4-3
CASSLRMGAYEQYF,14,TRBJ2-7,TRBV6-1
CAISRGTEAFF,11,TRBJ1-1,TRBV10-3
CASGLAGSNEQFF,13,TRBJ2-1,TRBV9
CATSRDRTSGNTIYF,15,TRBJ1-3,TRBV15
CASSQERSGTSVRETQYF,18,TRBJ2-5,TRBV4-1
CSVRVRTANTGELFF,15,TRBJ2-2,TRBV29-1
CASSPRERSEQFF,13,TRBJ2-1,TRBV4-2
CASTTGGLEQYF,12,TRBJ2-7,TRBV27
CASSAEGGEGEQYF,14,TRBJ2-7,TRBV9
CASSLGTGNEKLFF,14,TRBJ1-4,TRBV5-1
CASSSAVNTEAFF,13,TRBJ1-1,TRBV7-9
CASSGGQQLSEQFF,14,TRBJ2-1,TRBV5-6
CASRVETSSGNTIYF,15,TRBJ1-3,TRBV2
CASSVDPVSGEQYF,14,TRBJ2-7,TRBV9
CASSLDRGSNTEAFF,15,TRBJ1-1,TRBV7-2
CASRQRGFISTNEKLFF,17,TRBJ1-4,TRBV2
CASPVRRDGYGSYEQYF,17,TRBJ2-7,TRBV6-4
CASSQALAGTSPYNEQFF,18,TRBJ2-1,TRBV4-1
CASSLVDNYEQYF,13,TRBJ2-7,TRBV7-8